The clone carrying this TCR beta chain was detected ten times or more. As yet, its antigen is unknown. These data are taken from a study of read filtering for tumor transcriptome and immune sequencing. Study context: Patients were approximately 18 male and about 15 female, mean age 65.9 years, range about 47 to 80. Fewer than ten patients were R-ISS I, 16 were R-ISS II, 7 were R-ISS III.

V lost 3 bases and J lost 5; bases outside the gene matches: 6. CDR1 is DFQATT, CDR2 SNEGSKA, per germline (reference sequence). The CDR3 runs 13 residues. This library used roughly 370 ng RNA and molecular barcoded adaptors spanning alpha/delta and beta/gamma chains. TCRdb re-called the reads through MiXCR, storing one row per CDR3 protein. Seen here are some 140,000 distinct CDR3 sequences, approximately 13% observed once, and the top ten hold 8.4%. General observations from the study: Without single-read clonotypes, shared clonotype proportions correlated more between IR-seq and RNA-seq. Around 85% of IR-seq clonotypes had one read, totaling approximately 4% of reads; RNA-seq: about 70% and 40%.

The chain is built from TRBV20-1 and TRBJ2-7, with 8 positions matching TRBD2. The origin of this receptor is a donor aged 40 or older with multiple myeloma. Sample: a population of CD138-negative cells sorted from bone marrow. The chain's CDR3 is CSASPGRANEQYF. The CDR3 DNA is TGCAGTGCTAGTCCCGGGAGGGCCAACGAGCAGTACTTC.